The rows below give T cell receptor beta chains drawn from one sample of a study of blood T cell repertoires in COVID-19. The assay was immunoSEQ multiplex PCR, and TCRdb's table has in-frame clones only and misses some. The data show 45,000 or so clones, with roughly 84% seen just once and over 4% held by the top ten. The sample comprised peripheral blood. Receptors were obtained from a woman in her 70s with acute or convalescent COVID-19. The CDR3 runs from the conserved cysteine through the conserved F or W. Each record gives: J gene, clone size, V gene, D gene, CDR3 protein, CDR3 DNA. A D gene is named only where the DNA matches it firmly. For some rows the clone size is stated as once, few or many, or as a class when expanded; others skip it.

J gene: TRBJ1-2
clone size: .
V gene: TRBV28
D gene: TRBD1
CDR3 protein: CASLKTGGPHYGYTF
CDR3 DNA: TGTGCCAGCCTCAAGACAGGGGGACCCCACTATGGCTACACCTTC

J gene: TRBJ2-7
clone size: once
V gene: TRBV5-1
D gene: .
CDR3 protein: CASSLSRSEDEQYF
CDR3 DNA: TGCGCCAGCAGCTTGTCCCGCTCGGAGGACGAGCAGTACTTC

J gene: TRBJ2-3
clone size: .
V gene: TRBV6-5
D gene: .
CDR3 protein: CASSYSKWGATDTQYF
CDR3 DNA: TGTGCCAGCAGTTACTCGAAGTGGGGAGCCACAGATACGCAGTATTTT

J gene: TRBJ2-4
clone size: .
V gene: TRBV7-9
D gene: .
CDR3 protein: CASSLGASGENIQYF
CDR3 DNA: TGTGCCAGCAGCTTAGGGGCGTCAGGGGAAAACATTCAGTACTTC

J gene: TRBJ2-2
clone size: .
V gene: TRBV4-2
D gene: .
CDR3 protein: CASSQGRGQALTNTGELFF
CDR3 DNA: TGTGCCAGCAGCCAAGGACGGGGTCAGGCCCTAACGAACACCGGGGAGCTGTTTTTT

J gene: TRBJ2-7
clone size: .
V gene: TRBV11-3
D gene: TRBD2
CDR3 protein: CASSRPSGPYHEQYF
CDR3 DNA: TGTGCCAGCAGCCGGCCTAGCGGACCGTACCACGAGCAGTACTTC

J gene: TRBJ2-7
clone size: once
V gene: TRBV11-3
D gene: TRBD1
CDR3 protein: CASSKRDRDIAEQYF
CDR3 DNA: TGTGCCAGCAGCAAGAGGGACAGGGATATTGCAGAGCAGTACTTC

J gene: TRBJ2-3
clone size: .
V gene: TRBV7-2
D gene: TRBD2
CDR3 protein: CASSLGPGLAGGGDTQYF
CDR3 DNA: TGTGCCAGCAGCTTAGGGCCGGGACTAGCGGGAGGCGGGGATACGCAGTATTTT

J gene: TRBJ1-6
clone size: few
V gene: TRBV3-1/TRBV3-2
D gene: TRBD1
CDR3 protein: CASSHLRTGSMDSPLHF
CDR3 DNA: TGTGCCAGCAGCCACCTACGGACAGGGTCGATGGATTCACCCCTCCACTTT

J gene: TRBJ2-2
clone size: .
V gene: TRBV5-1
D gene: TRBD1
CDR3 protein: CASSRGTGKSTGELFF
CDR3 DNA: TGCGCCAGCAGCCGGGGGACAGGGAAAAGCACCGGGGAGCTGTTTTTT

J gene: TRBJ1-5
clone size: .
V gene: TRBV11-3
D gene: TRBD1
CDR3 protein: CASSLDRQGAQYQPQHF
CDR3 DNA: TGTGCCAGCAGCTTAGATAGACAGGGGGCGCAATATCAGCCCCAGCATTTT

J gene: TRBJ2-3
clone size: .
V gene: TRBV6-2/TRBV6-3
D gene: TRBD2
CDR3 protein: CASSLSNLAGPPDTQYF
CDR3 DNA: TGTGCCAGCAGCCTCTCTAATCTAGCGGGGCCCCCAGATACGCAGTATTTT

J gene: TRBJ1-2
clone size: .
V gene: TRBV10-2
D gene: .
CDR3 protein: CASSETPSGGVVF
CDR3 DNA: TGCGCCAGCAGTGAGACCCCCTCGGGGGGCGTAGTCTTC

J gene: TRBJ2-7
clone size: .
V gene: TRBV28
D gene: TRBD2
CDR3 protein: CASNPTSGSIYEQYF
CDR3 DNA: TGTGCCAGCAACCCGACTAGCGGGAGCATCTACGAGCAGTACTTC

J gene: TRBJ1-6
clone size: .
V gene: TRBV27
D gene: .
CDR3 protein: CASSLAGPNSPLHF
CDR3 DNA: TGTGCCAGCAGTTTGGCGGGCCCCAATTCACCCCTCCACTTT

J gene: TRBJ1-5
clone size: .
V gene: TRBV10-1
D gene: TRBD1
CDR3 protein: CASQGQGARPPWYGNQPQHF
CDR3 DNA: TGCGCCAGTCAAGGGCAGGGGGCGAGACCACCGTGGTATGGCAATCAGCCCCAGCATTTT

J gene: TRBJ2-1
clone size: .
V gene: TRBV3-1/TRBV3-2
D gene: TRBD2
CDR3 protein: CASSQKGSGGVNEQFF
CDR3 DNA: TGTGCCAGCAGCCAAAAAGGTAGCGGGGGGGTGAATGAGCAGTTCTTC

J gene: TRBJ2-7
clone size: .
V gene: TRBV19
D gene: TRBD2
CDR3 protein: CASSPGLADLRGQYF
CDR3 DNA: TGTGCCAGTAGCCCGGGACTAGCAGACCTGCGTGGGCAGTACTTC

J gene: TRBJ2-7
clone size: .
V gene: TRBV7-9
D gene: .
CDR3 protein: CASTRDYEQYF
CDR3 DNA: TGTGCCAGCACTCGGGACTACGAGCAGTACTTC

J gene: TRBJ2-2
clone size: .
V gene: TRBV23-1
D gene: TRBD2
CDR3 protein: CASSQSGRERGELFF
CDR3 DNA: TGCGCCAGCAGTCAATCGGGGCGGGAGAGGGGGGAGCTGTTTTTT

J gene: TRBJ2-1
clone size: .
V gene: TRBV6-6
D gene: .
CDR3 protein: CASNLRGTGNEQFF
CDR3 DNA: TGTGCCAGCAATTTAAGGGGGACGGGAAATGAGCAGTTCTTC

J gene: TRBJ1-2
clone size: .
V gene: TRBV5-4
D gene: .
CDR3 protein: CASSPDRYYGYTF
CDR3 DNA: TGTGCCAGCAGCCCGGACAGATACTATGGCTACACCTTC